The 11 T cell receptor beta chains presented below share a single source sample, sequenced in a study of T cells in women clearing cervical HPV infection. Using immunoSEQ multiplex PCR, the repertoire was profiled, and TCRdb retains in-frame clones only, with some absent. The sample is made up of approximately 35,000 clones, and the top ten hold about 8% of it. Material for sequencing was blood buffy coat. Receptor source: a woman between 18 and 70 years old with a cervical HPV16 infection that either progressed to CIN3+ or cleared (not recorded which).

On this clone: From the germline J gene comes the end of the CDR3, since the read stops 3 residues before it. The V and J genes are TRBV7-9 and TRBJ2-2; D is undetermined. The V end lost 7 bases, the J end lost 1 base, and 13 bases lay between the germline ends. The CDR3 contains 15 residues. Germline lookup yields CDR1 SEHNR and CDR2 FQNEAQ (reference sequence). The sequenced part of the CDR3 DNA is TGTGCCAGCATCACAAGTCAGCGGAACACCGGGGAG. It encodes CASITSQRNTGE. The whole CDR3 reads CASITSQRNTGELFF.

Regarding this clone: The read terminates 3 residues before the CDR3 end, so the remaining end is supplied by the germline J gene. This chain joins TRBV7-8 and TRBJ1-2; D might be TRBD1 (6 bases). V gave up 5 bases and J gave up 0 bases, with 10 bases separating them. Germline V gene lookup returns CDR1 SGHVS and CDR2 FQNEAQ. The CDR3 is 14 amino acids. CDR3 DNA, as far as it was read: TGTGCCAGCAGCCCCCGGACAGCTAACTATGGC. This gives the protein CASSPRTANYG. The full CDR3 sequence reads CASSPRTANYGYTF.

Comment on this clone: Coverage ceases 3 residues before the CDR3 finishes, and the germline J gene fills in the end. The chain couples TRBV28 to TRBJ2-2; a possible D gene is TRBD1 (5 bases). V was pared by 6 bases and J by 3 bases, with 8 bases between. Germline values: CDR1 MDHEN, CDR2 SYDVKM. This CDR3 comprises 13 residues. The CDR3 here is CASRGPDTGELFF. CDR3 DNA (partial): TGTGCCAGCAGGGGGCCCGACACCGGGGAG. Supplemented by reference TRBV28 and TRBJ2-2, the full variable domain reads DVKVTQSSRYLVKRTGEKVFLECVQDMDHENMFWYRQDPGLGLRLIYFSYDVKMKEKGDIPEGYSVSREKKERFSLILESASTNQTSMYLCASRGPDTGELFFGEGSRLTVL.

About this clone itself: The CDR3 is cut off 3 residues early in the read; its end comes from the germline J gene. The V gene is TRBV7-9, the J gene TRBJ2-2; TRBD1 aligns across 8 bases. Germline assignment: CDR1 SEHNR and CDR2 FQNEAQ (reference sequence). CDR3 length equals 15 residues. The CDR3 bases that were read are TGTGCCAGCAGTTTTTCAGACAGGGGACAATCACCG. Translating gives CASSFSDRGQSP. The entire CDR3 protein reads CASSFSDRGQSPLFF.

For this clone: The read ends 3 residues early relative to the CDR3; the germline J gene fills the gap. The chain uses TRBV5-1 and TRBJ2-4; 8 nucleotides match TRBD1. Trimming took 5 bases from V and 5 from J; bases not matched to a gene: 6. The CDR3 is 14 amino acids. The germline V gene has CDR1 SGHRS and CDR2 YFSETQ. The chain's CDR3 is CASRLMTGENIQYF. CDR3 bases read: TGCGCCAGCAGGCTCATGACAGGGGAAAACATT.

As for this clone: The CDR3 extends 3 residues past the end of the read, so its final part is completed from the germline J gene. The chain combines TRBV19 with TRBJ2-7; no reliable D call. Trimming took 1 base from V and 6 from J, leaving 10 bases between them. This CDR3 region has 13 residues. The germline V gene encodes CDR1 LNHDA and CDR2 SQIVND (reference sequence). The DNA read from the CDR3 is TGTGCCAGTAGTATAGGCGTCATGAGCGAG. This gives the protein CASSIGVMSE. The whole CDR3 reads CASSIGVMSEQYF. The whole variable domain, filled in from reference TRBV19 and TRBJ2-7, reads DGGITQSPKYLFRKEGQNVTLSCEQNLNHDAMYWYRQDPGQGLRLIYYSQIVNDFQKGDIAEGYSVSREKKESFPLTVTSAQKNPTAFYLCASSIGVMSEQYFGPGTRLTVT.

The sequenced CDR3 bases are TGTGCCAGCAGTTCTAGCGGGAACACAGATACG. It is translated as CASSSSGNTDT. The full CDR3 is CASSSSGNTDTQYF. The rearrangement joins TRBV2 to TRBJ2-3; 9 bases are a match to TRBD2. The read terminates 3 residues before the CDR3 end, so the remaining end is supplied by the germline J gene. The CDR3 consists of 14 residues. CDR1 and CDR2 (germline): SNHLY, FYNNEI. Trimming removed 5 bases from V and 2 bases from J; junction bases left unmatched: 2. The complete variable domain, with remaining parts taken from reference TRBV2 and TRBJ2-3, reads EPEVTQTPSHQVTQMGQEVILRCVPISNHLYFYWYRQILGQKVEFLVSFYNNEISEKSEIFDDQFSVERPDGSNFTLKIRSTKLEDSAMYFCASSSSGNTDTQYFGPGTRLTVL.

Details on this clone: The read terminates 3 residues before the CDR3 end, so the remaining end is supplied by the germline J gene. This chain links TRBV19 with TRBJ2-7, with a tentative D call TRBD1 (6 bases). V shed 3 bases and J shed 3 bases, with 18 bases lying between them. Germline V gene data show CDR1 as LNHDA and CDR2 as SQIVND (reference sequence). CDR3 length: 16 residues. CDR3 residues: CASSIITGNSLYEQYF. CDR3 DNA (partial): TGTGCCAGTAGTATTATCACAGGGAATAGTCTCTACGAG.

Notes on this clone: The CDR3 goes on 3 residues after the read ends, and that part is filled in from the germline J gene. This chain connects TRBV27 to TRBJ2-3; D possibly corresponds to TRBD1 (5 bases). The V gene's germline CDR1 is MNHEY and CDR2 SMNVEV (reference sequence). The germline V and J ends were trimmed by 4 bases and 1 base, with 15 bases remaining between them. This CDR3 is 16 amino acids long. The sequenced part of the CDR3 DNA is TGTGCCAGCAGTTCAAGGGGCCAAAGCGGCACAGATACG. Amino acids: CASSSRGQSGTDT. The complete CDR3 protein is CASSSRGQSGTDTQYF.

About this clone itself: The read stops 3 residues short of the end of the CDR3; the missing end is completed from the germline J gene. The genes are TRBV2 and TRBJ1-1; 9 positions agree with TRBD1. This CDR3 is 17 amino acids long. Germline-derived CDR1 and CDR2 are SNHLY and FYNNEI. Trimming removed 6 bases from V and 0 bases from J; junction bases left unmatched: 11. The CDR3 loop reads CASSATLGQGLNTEAFF. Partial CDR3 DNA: TGTGCCAGCAGCGCCACCTTGGGACAGGGTTTGAACACTGAA.

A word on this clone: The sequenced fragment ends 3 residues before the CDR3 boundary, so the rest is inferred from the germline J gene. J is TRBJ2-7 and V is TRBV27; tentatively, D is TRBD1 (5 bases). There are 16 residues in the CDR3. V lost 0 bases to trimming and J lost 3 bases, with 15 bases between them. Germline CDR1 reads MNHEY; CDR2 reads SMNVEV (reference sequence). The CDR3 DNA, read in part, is TGTGCCAGCAGTTTATCAGGATTCAGGGCCAGCTACGAG. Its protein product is CASSLSGFRASYE. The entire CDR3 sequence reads CASSLSGFRASYEQYF.